This section outlines one TCR beta chain sequence together with its context. No antigen is known for it. This record comes from a study of beta chain features in type 1 diabetes. In the study overall: Regarding age, gender and cell yields, patients proved similar to healthy donors. Findings and caveats of the study: A greater similarity of naive, central memory and Treg TCRB repertoires was seen among patients than among healthy donors.

This CDR3 is 12 amino acids long. Germline CDR1 and CDR2: SNHLY and FYNNEI. The V end was cut by 5 bases, the J end by 9 bases, with 11 bases between. Sequencing targeted expressed TCRB transcripts, as all isolated RNA had been reverse transcribed. Libraries were prepared by immunoSEQ multiplex PCR; TCRdb keeps only in-frame clonotypes and omits some of them. Here the sample spans 450,000 to 550,000 clones, around 28% being singletons. The specimen was naive CD4+ T cells from blood. This sequence originates from a man between 18 and 29 years old in good health. The chain employs TRBV2 and TRBJ2-1; D may correspond to TRBD1 or TRBD2 (5 bases each). The CDR3 region has the DNA TGTGCCAGCAGTTGGGGGAGAAGTGAGCAGTTCTTC. This codes for CASSWGRSEQFF.